The source of this T cell receptor (beta chain) is a study of shared clonotypes between healthy human individuals. Whole-study findings and limits: In a handful of donors, about 5% of naive CD4 clonotypes appeared in common. Researchers found naive subsets generally carried larger estimated richness than memory subsets.

Assay used: immunoSEQ multiplex PCR; TCRdb lists only in-frame clones, some missing. Of about 600,000 clones listed, more than 95% are singletons. On this clone: Its antigen is not known.

The CDR3 consists of 15 residues. CDR1 is SGHVS and CDR2 is FNYEAQ in the germline V gene. V lost 1 base and J 3 bases, leaving 12 bases between the germline ends. Researchers partitioned CD4+ cells into CD45RA+ naive and CD45RA-negative memory subsets. The chain couples TRBV7-6 to TRBJ1-1; TRBD1 is a possible D gene (6 bases). What was sequenced was naive CD4+ T cells sorted from blood. The sample's subset: CD45RA+ positively selected. This clonotype originated in a woman in her 30s in good health. The CDR3: CASSLVMGADTEAFF. The CDR3 region has the DNA TGTGCCAGCAGCTTAGTCATGGGGGCGGACACTGAAGCTTTCTTT.